Given below is one T cell receptor beta chain in context. This clone was observed a few times. This receptor's antigen is unknown. No much larger clone is present one base from it, and per-base qualities are unavailable. Distinct nucleotide sequences in the sample also encode this CDR3. TCR CDR3 regions were amplified from genomic DNA by multiplex PCR using the deep immunoSEQ assay. Extracted genomic DNA from each cell subset was distributed evenly across all wells of several immunoSEQ 96-well plates, and each plate was treated as a replicate. Each replicate PCR for sorted subsets received 150 to 250 ng genomic DNA, equal to tens of thousands of T cell genomes. Purified libraries were measured with a Qubit 3.0 fluorometer, size-checked on a Bioanalyzer 2100, and measured again with the KAPA Library Quantification kit. Every immunoSEQ 96-well plate was sequenced on a dedicated single-read 150-cycle Illumina NextSeq 550 flow cell. As for how the authors treated the data: The immunoSEQ output contained only junctional sequences without quality scores, so filtering could not match that applied to full-length reads. To assign V/J genes and CDR3, sequences were annotated against IMGT germline references using PyIR, a Python wrapper for IgBLAST v1.9. Reads were removed for weak V/J assignments (E-value above 1e-6), missing CDR3, stop codons, out-of-frame junctions, or ambiguous translated residues. V3J clonotypes were defined as sequences sharing an identical inferred V gene, J gene, and CDR3 amino acid sequence. Percentage overlap between repertoires was computed as shared unique clonotypes divided by the size of the smaller repertoire. Richness of each repertoire was evaluated using RTK rarefaction, the Chao1 estimator, and Recon v2.1 estimates of unobserved clonotypes. Generation probabilities for all TCRbeta clonotypes obtained by the gDNA method from several donors were computed using OLGA. The clones in this table, taken by TCRdb from immuneACCESS, are in-frame only. Not every clone is retained; where verified, under half of the shortfall comes from an unresolved V gene, and the cause of the rest is unknown. V, J and clone size are taken as reported in that table, and D and trimming were inferred from the DNA itself. The sample table lists some 2.4 million clones, roughly 93% of them with a count of one. The ten largest clones represent roughly 0.39% of the sample.

The donors were healthy, HIV-negative adults with no recently reported acute infections or vaccinations. Only Caucasian adults living in Nashville, Tennessee, USA were represented among the donors. CD4+ T cells were enriched through magnetic negative selection, after which naive cells were positively selected on CD45RA and the remaining negative fraction served as the memory subset. Blood was obtained by leukapheresis, after which PBMCs were separated by Ficoll-Histopaque density gradient centrifugation and cryopreserved in liquid nitrogen vapor phase. Purity and quantity of every magnetically sorted T cell population were checked by analytical flow cytometry. Genomic DNA was isolated from each sorted fraction and quantified by UV absorbance on a Nanodrop 2000c. The data belong to a study of shared clonotypes between healthy human individuals (dated by TCRdb to about 2020). About the full investigation: A few men and a couple of women, aged 18 to 49 years, made up the cohort. For each donor, three plates each were used for CD4 naive and CD4 memory, two plates were used for CD8 naive, and one plate was used for CD8 memory. To estimate repertoire size and how much clonotypes are shared between individuals, the study performed deep sequencing of blood TCR repertoires from about five healthy adults. Each donor's leukapheresis produced roughly between roughly 0.9 and 8.9 billion PBMCs. Different laboratories and diverse techniques were used to prepare libraries and sequence TCR repertoires, to increase sequencing depth and limit assay-specific biases. Overall study results and their limits: Incomplete sequencing was indicated by rarefaction of sorted-subset datasets, despite the large sequencing depth. Based on pairwise subsampling, the degree of clonotype sharing among donors was expected to be affected by sequencing depth. Naive subsets generally had larger estimated clonotype richness than memory subsets. Only blood was sampled, and tissue TCR repertoires likely differ from those in blood. Because the study included a small number of donors, the genetic and exposure-history diversity represented was limited. Compared with non-shared clonotypes, clonotypes shared by all four sorted-subset donors had higher generation probabilities. Roughly 5.2% of naive CD4, around 3.5% of naive CD8, roughly 2.4% of memory CD4, and around 0.42% of memory CD8 clonotypes were shared across several donors.

The CDR3 spans 13 residues, from the cysteine through the phenylalanine. The only DNA kept is the CDR3, 39 bases in frame from the first base. Via the germline V gene, CDR1 is MNHEY and CDR2 SVGAGI. The germline V end is reduced by 6 bases and the J end by 4 bases; junction bases left unmatched: 3. The sample taken for sequencing was naive CD4+ T cells from PBMCs. The sample's cell subset or site label, in plain terms: CD45RA+ positively selected. The rearrangement joined TRBV6-5 to TRBJ1-5; 7 bases in between match TRBD1. This TCR derives from a young man in good health. Some clones in this sample may be carry-over from other donors' samples. The DNA sequence reads TGTGCCAGCAGGGGACAGCCTAATCAGCCCCAGCATTTT. Translated, this gives CASRGQPNQPQHF.